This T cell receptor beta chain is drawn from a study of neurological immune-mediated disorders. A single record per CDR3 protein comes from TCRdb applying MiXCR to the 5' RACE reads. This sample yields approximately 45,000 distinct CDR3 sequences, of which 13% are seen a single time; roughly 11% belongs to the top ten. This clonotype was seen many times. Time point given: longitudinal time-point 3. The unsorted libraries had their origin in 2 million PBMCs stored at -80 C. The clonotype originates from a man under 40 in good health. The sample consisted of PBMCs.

CDR3 DNA: TGTGCCAGCAGCCTGGACAATACCTACGAGCAGTACTTC. Protein sequence: CASSLDNTYEQYF. This chain connects TRBV2 to TRBJ2-7, with D possibly TRBD1 on 5 matching bases. The CDR3 extends over 13 amino acids. Trimming removed 6 bases at V and 2 bases at J, with 11 bases between. CDR1 is SNHLY and CDR2 is FYNNEI in the germline V gene.